This is a list of T cell receptor beta chains from one sample in a study of blood T cell repertoires in COVID-19. Here immunoSEQ multiplex PCR was the method, and the copy in TCRdb shows in-frame clones only, minus some. The sample includes around 200,000 clones, roughly four fifths of them seen just once. Sample: PBMCs or T cells enriched from blood (not recorded which). Source of these receptors: a man aged 35-49 years who had recovered from COVID-19. The conserved cysteine and the conserved F or W are not part of the CDR3 here. Fields, in order: J gene, clone size, V gene, CDR3 protein. Part of the rows lack a size; the others show once, few, many or a class for expanded clones.

TRBJ2-7	.	TRBV5-1	ASSLNRGHYFNEQY
TRBJ2-1	.	TRBV29-1	SVNDRGLVGEQF
TRBJ2-7	.	TRBV4-1	ASSQENWYEQY
TRBJ1-1	.	TRBV2	ASSDERGYTEAF
TRBJ1-1	.	TRBV12-3/TRBV12-4	ASSRGGTPEAF
TRBJ2-1	.	TRBV19	ASRGTGSSYNEQF
TRBJ1-1	few	TRBV10-2	ASKAGGTEAF
TRBJ2-1	.	TRBV19	ASWDSYPYNEQF
TRBJ2-7	.	TRBV29-1	SGGESYEQY
TRBJ2-1	.	TRBV19	ASSISSGVRSNEQF
TRBJ1-6	.	TRBV6-4	ASSDTAYRNSPLH
TRBJ1-5	.	TRBV2	ASSDGPGGAGQPQH
TRBJ2-2	once	TRBV5-1	ASSSFRGQAGELF
TRBJ1-5	.	TRBV4-2	ASSQVEAQPQH
TRBJ1-5	.	TRBV5-6	ASSRGGQPQH
TRBJ1-2	.	TRBV28	ASSFRDTHGYT
TRBJ1-4	.	TRBV9	ASSPQQPSGSSNEKLF
TRBJ2-2	.	TRBV19	ASTLGQGRRVTGELF
TRBJ2-5	.	TRBV6-5	ASRPTGFQETQY
TRBJ2-7	.	TRBV5-4	ASSLRQGGLYEQY
TRBJ1-2	.	TRBV6-5	ASRGALWDGYT
TRBJ2-2	.	TRBV24-1	ATLGAGKDTGELF
TRBJ1-5	.	TRBV7-8	ASSFTGGNQPQH
TRBJ2-5	.	TRBV24-1	ATSDLGGSGMGTQY
TRBJ1-1	.	TRBV3-1/TRBV3-2	ASSPSAGYTEAF
TRBJ1-1	.	TRBV7-2	ASSARGTEAF
TRBJ1-1	once	TRBV4-2	ASSQEGGAAF
TRBJ2-3	.	TRBV13	ASSLGRGGPYTDTQY